The T cell receptor (beta chain) under discussion was sequenced for a study of blood T cells in healthy people across ages. Using a J-beta primer mix together with a sample-barcoded 5' primer, a second PCR was run for roughly 7 to 12 cycles. TCRdb analysed the 5' RACE reads with MiXCR anew, one entry per CDR3 protein. The profile shows 1.5 million to 2 million distinct CDR3 sequences, around 50% of them singletons. In terms of origin and age, donors were healthy Caucasian individuals from Russia aged roughly 6 to 100. Sequencing was carried out using blood. The clonotype was recovered from a woman between 35 and 50 years old in good health.

DNA for the CDR3: TGTGCCAGCAGCCAAGGACAGTATTTCTACAATGAGCAGTTCTTC. Translating it yields CASSQGQYFYNEQFF. This chain uses TRBV14 with TRBJ2-1; perhaps TRBD1 as D (5 bases). Deletions cut 1 base from V and 3 bases from J, with 10 bases between. The CDR3 is 15 amino acids. Germline V gene lookup returns CDR1 SGHDN and CDR2 FVKESK.